The 4 T cell receptor beta chains below all came from one sample that was sequenced in a study of T cells in Graves' hyperthyroidism and ophthalmopathy. Amplification targeted TCR beta CDR3 regions from RNA transcripts. A first-round RT-PCR of the TCR CDR3 used the HTBI primer set. Using its own MiXCR run on the multiplex PCR reads, TCRdb lists one record per CDR3 protein. The table includes some 270,000 distinct CDR3 sequences, almost 25% detected once. The material sequenced was blood. All receptors derive from a woman aged 40-49 years with Graves' ophthalmopathy.

Ten or more counts support this clonotype. The V and J genes are TRBV12-3 or TRBV12-4 and TRBJ1-1; 9 positions agree with TRBD1. This CDR3 contains 14 residues. The V and J ends lost 2 bases and 4 bases, in that order; junction bases with no gene match: 2. The CDR3 here is CASSLTTGGTEAFF. CDR3 in DNA: TGTGCCAGCAGTTTAACGACAGGGGGCACTGAAGCTTTCTTT.

This clonotype was recorded many times. CDR3 region: CASRLSNYGYTF. The CDR3 DNA sequence: TGTGCCAGTAGACTCAGTAACTATGGCTACACCTTC. The rearrangement links TRBV19 to TRBJ1-2; D is unclear. CDR3 length equals 12 residues. The germline CDR1 and CDR2 sequences are LNHDA and SQIVND (reference sequence). V lost 6 bases, J lost 1 base, and 6 bases lay in between.

This clonotype was seen repeatedly, ten times or more. The chain uses TRBV7-2 and TRBJ2-7, with 9 nucleotides matching TRBD2. This CDR3 has 14 residues. The J segment lost 0 bases and the V segment lost 4 bases, leaving 1 base of the junction unmatched. Germline V lookup: CDR1 SGHTA, CDR2 FQGNSA. CDR3 protein: CASSSSGASYEQYF. In nucleotides, the CDR3 is TGTGCCAGCAGCTCTAGCGGGGCCTCCTACGAGCAGTACTTC.

This clonotype was picked up many times. The rearrangement links TRBV6-5 to TRBJ1-1; a weak D match, TRBD1 (6 bases). The V end lost 2 bases, the J end lost 2 bases, and 12 bases lay between the germline ends. This CDR3 is 15 amino acids long. CDR1 is MNHEY, CDR2 SVGAGI, per germline. The CDR3 protein is CASSYDPGANTEAFF. CDR3 DNA sequence: TGTGCCAGCAGTTACGATCCGGGGGCTAACACTGAAGCTTTCTTT.